A few counts support the clone carrying this TCR beta chain. The same CDR3 is also encoded by other DNA sequences in this sample. The data are from a study of blood T cell repertoires in COVID-19. Whole-study context: Some COVID-19 samples were acute and others convalescent; all came from the United States, Italy and Spain. Nucleic acid was either cDNA or gDNA, and it came from T cells, B-cell-depleted T cells, or PBMCs.

The ends were cut back, 1 base at V and 4 bases at J, with 11 bases in the middle. Germline CDR1 and CDR2: MGHRA and YSYEKL. The CDR3 totals 14 residues. Authors' data handling: Estimated nucleated cell counts came from reference gene primer amplification. Here immunoSEQ multiplex PCR was the method, and the copy in TCRdb shows in-frame clones only, minus some. V and J calls and clone size are those listed in that table; D and trimming were worked out from the DNA. The sample lists 650,000 to 800,000 clones, more than 80% seen once, with around 0.3% in the top ten. The TCR originated in a woman aged 18-30 years with acute or convalescent COVID-19. This chain links TRBV4-1 with TRBJ2-7; D is perhaps TRBD1 (6 bases). Input material: peripheral blood. This CDR3 reads CASSQVAGDYEQYF. DNA for the CDR3: TGCGCCAGCAGCCAAGTCGCAGGGGATTACGAGCAGTACTTC.